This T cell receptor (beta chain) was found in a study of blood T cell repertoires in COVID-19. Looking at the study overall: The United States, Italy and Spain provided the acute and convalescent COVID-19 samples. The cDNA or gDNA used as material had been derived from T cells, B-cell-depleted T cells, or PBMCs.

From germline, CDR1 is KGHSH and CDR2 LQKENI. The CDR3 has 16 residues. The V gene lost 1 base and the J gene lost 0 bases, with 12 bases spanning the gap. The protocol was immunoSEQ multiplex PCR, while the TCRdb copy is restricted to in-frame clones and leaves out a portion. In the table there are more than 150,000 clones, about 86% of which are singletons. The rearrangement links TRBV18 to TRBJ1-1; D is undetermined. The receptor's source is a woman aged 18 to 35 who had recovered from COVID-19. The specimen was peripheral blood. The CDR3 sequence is CASSPLAGSMNTEAFF. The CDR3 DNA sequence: TGTGCCAGCTCACCACTCGCGGGGTCGATGAACACTGAAGCTTTCTTT.